These 3 T cell receptor beta chains originate from one sample sequenced in a study of blood T cell repertoires in COVID-19 (dated by TCRdb to about 2020). Libraries came from the immunoSEQ multiplex PCR assay. TCRdb obtained this table from immuneACCESS and retained in-frame rearrangements with V and J assigned. These tables miss some clones; where compared with another copy, unresolved V genes account for less than half of the shortfall, and the remainder is unexplained. The sample table shows 100,000 or so clones, and approximately 86% are seen once. Around 15% of the sample is taken by the ten largest. The sample consisted of peripheral blood. These receptors were obtained from a man aged 50 or older with active or convalescent COVID-19.

V gene TRBV5-1 combines with J gene TRBJ2-3; the D is unclear. Trimming stripped 0 bases from V and 2 bases from J, with 7 bases between. Germline V gene data show CDR1 as SGHRS and CDR2 as YFSETQ. This CDR3 is 14 amino acids long. DNA for the CDR3: TGCGCCAGCAGCTTGGACTTGGTCACAGATACGCAGTATTTT. As protein: CASSLDLVTDTQYF. The whole variable domain, filled in from reference TRBV5-1 and TRBJ2-3, reads KAGVTQTPRYLIKTRGQQVTLSCSPISGHRSVSWYQQTPGQGLQFLFEYFSETQRNKGNFPGRFSGRQFSNSRSEMNVSTLELGDSALYLCASSLDLVTDTQYFGPGTRLTVL.

The chain is built from TRBV19 and TRBJ1-1; no clear D. Germline V gene sequence: CDR1 LNHDA, CDR2 SQIVND (reference sequence). There are 13 residues in the CDR3. V lost 7 bases to trimming and J lost 5 bases, with 14 bases between them. The CDR3 reads CASIGEGRTEAFF. CDR3 DNA: TGTGCCAGTATAGGTGAGGGAAGGACTGAAGCTTTCTTT.

CDR3 sequence (DNA): TGCAGTGCCCCCTTGGATACGCAGTATTTT. Translation: CSAPLDTQYF. The V call is TRBV20-1, the J call TRBJ2-3; D ambiguous. Germline CDR1 is DFQATT and CDR2 is SNEGSKA (reference sequence). The CDR3 is 10 residues long. The V end lost 6 bases, the J end lost 6 bases, and 7 bases lay between the germline ends.